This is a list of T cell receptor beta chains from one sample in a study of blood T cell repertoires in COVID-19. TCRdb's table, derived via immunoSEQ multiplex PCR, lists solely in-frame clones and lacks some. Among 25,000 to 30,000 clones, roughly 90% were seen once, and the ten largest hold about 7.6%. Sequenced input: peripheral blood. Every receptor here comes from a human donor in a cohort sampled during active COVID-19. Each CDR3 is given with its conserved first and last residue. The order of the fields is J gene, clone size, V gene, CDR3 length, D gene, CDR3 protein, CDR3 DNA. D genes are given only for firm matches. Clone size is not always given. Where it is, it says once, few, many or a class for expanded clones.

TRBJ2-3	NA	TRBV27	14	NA	CASKREPSTDTQYF	TGTGCCAGCAAAAGGGAGCCGAGCACAGATACGCAGTATTTT
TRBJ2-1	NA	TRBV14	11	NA	CASSQSTQEFF	TGTGCCAGCAGCCAATCAACCCAGGAGTTCTTC
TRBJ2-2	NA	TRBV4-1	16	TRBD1	CASSQGQGAPTGELFF	TGCGCCAGCAGCCAAGGACAGGGGGCGCCCACCGGGGAGCTGTTTTTT
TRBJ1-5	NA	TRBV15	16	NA	CATSRGAGGLYQPQHF	TGTGCCACCAGCAGAGGAGCGGGAGGACTCTATCAGCCCCAGCATTTT
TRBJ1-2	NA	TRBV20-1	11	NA	CSARDMNGYTF	TGCAGTGCACGGGACATGAACGGCTACACCTTC
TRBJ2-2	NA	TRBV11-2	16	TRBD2	CASSYRLAGNTGELFF	TGTGCCAGCAGCTACCGACTAGCGGGGAACACCGGGGAGCTGTTTTTT
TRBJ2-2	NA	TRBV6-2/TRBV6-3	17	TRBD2	CASSPQGGGMNTGELFF	TGTGCCAGCAGTCCCCAAGGCGGGGGGATGAACACCGGGGAGCTGTTTTTT
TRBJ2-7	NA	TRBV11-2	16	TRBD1	CASSLDSDRGGYEQYF	TGTGCCAGCAGCTTAGATTCGGACAGGGGCGGTTACGAGCAGTACTTC
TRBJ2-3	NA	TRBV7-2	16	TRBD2	CASSLSLAGGGDTQYF	TGTGCCAGCAGCTTAAGTCTAGCGGGGGGAGGGGATACGCAGTATTTT
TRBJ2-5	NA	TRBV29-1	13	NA	CSVEHGQGETQYF	TGCAGCGTTGAACATGGGCAGGGTGAGACCCAGTACTTC
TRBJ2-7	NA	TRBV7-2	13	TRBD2	CASSMAGGSEQYF	TGTGCCAGCAGCATGGCGGGGGGTTCCGAGCAGTACTTC
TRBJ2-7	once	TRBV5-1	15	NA	CASSLVAGATYEQYF	TGCGCCAGCAGCTTGGTGGCAGGGGCTACCTACGAGCAGTACTTC
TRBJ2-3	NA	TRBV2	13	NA	CASTVSPTDTQYF	TGTGCCAGCACCGTTAGTCCCACAGATACGCAGTATTTT
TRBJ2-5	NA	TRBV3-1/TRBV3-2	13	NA	CASSHFAGETQYF	TGTGCCAGCAGCCACTTTGCAGGGGAGACCCAGTACTTC
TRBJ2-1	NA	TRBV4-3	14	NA	CASSQGGSSNEQFF	TGCGCCAGCAGCCAAGGTGGGAGTTCAAATGAGCAGTTCTTC
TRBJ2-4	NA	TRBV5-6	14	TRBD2	CASSLGLYGNIQYF	TGTGCCAGCAGCCTGGGACTATACGGAAACATTCAGTACTTC
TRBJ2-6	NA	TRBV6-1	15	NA	CASSEVGSGANVLTF	TGTGCCAGCAGTGAAGTCGGCTCTGGGGCCAACGTCCTGACTTTC
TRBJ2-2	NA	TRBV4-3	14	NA	CASSPGDVAGELFF	TGCGCCAGCAGCCCCGGAGACGTTGCCGGGGAGCTGTTTTTT
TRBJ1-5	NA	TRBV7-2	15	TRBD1	CASSEDRGANQPQHF	TGTGCCAGCAGCGAGGACAGGGGTGCCAATCAGCCCCAGCATTTT
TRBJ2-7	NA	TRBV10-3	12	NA	CAISDPNGEQYF	TGTGCCATCAGTGATCCGAACGGTGAGCAGTACTTC
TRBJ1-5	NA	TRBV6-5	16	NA	CASSYSTGLAHQPQHF	TGTGCCAGCAGTTACTCAACAGGGCTTGCACATCAGCCCCAGCATTTT
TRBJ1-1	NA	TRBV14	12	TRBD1	CASSQAQGEAFF	TGTGCCAGCAGCCAAGCACAGGGGGAAGCTTTCTTT
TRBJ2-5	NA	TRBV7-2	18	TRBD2	CASRLGLAGGPGGETQYF	TGTGCCAGCAGGCTGGGCCTAGCGGGGGGCCCGGGAGGGGAGACCCAGTACTTC
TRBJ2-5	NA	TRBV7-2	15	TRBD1	CASSTWTGGAETQYF	TGTGCCAGCAGCACCTGGACAGGGGGCGCGGAGACCCAGTACTTC
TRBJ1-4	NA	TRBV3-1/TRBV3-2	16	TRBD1	CASSVYQGQGNEKLFF	TGTGCCAGCAGCGTTTACCAGGGACAGGGTAATGAAAAACTGTTTTTT
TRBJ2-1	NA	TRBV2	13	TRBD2	CASTGTRVNEQFF	TGTGCCAGCACGGGGACTAGGGTCAATGAGCAGTTCTTC
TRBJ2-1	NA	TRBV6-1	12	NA	CASSESGHEQFF	TGTGCCAGCAGTGAATCGGGTCATGAGCAGTTCTTC
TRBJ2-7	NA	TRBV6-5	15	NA	CASSYSASGSYEQYF	TGTGCCAGCAGTTACTCGGCTTCAGGATCCTACGAGCAGTACTTC
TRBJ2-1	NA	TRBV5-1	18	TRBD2	CASSLVSSGLSSYNEQFF	TGCGCCAGCAGCTTGGTGTCTAGCGGGTTGAGCTCCTACAATGAGCAGTTCTTC
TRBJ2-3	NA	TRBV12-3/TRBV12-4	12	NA	CASSFHTDTQYF	TGTGCCAGCAGTTTTCACACAGATACGCAGTATTTT
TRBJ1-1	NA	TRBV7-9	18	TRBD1	CASSLAPGQGRGDTEAFF	TGTGCCAGCAGCTTAGCACCAGGACAGGGACGAGGGGACACTGAAGCTTTCTTT
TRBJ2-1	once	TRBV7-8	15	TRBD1	CASSATGALRDEQFF	TGTGCCAGCAGCGCGACAGGGGCCCTTCGGGATGAGCAGTTCTTC
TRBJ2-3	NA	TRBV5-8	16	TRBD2	CASSLASGSGADTQYF	TGTGCCAGCAGCTTGGCAAGCGGGAGTGGCGCAGATACGCAGTATTTT
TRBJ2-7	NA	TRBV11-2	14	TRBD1	CASSRDRGSGEQYF	TGTGCCAGCAGTCGGGACAGGGGATCGGGCGAGCAGTACTTC
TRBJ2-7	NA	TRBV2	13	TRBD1	CASSIQGSYEQYF	TGTGCCAGCAGTATACAGGGGTCCTACGAGCAGTACTTC
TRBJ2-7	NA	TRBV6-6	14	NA	CASTGNAGSYEQYF	TGTGCCAGCACCGGTAACGCGGGTTCCTACGAGCAGTACTTC
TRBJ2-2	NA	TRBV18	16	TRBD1	CASSATGTGYTGELFF	TGTGCCAGCTCAGCAACCGGGACAGGGTACACCGGGGAGCTGTTTTTT